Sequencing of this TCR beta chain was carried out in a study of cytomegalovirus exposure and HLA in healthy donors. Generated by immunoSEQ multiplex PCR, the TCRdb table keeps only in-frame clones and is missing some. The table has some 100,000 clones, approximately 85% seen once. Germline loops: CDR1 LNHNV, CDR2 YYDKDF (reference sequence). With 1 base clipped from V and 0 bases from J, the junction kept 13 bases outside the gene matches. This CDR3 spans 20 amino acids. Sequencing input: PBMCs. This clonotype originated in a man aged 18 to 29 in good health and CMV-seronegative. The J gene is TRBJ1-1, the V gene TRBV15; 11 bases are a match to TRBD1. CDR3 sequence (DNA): TGTGCCACCAGCAGAGTGTATGCGGGACAGGGGGTCCGTATGAACACTGAAGCTTTCTTT. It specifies CATSRVYAGQGVRMNTEAFF.